This T cell receptor beta chain was documented in a study of blood T cell repertoires in COVID-19. Across the study: The analysed material was cDNA or gDNA that came from T cells, B-cell-depleted T cells, or PBMCs.

The recovered donors of Cohort 3 showed two negative PCRs, clearance, or symptom resolution. Generated by immunoSEQ multiplex PCR, the TCRdb table keeps only in-frame clones and is missing some. The repertoire has 430,000 or so clones, 70% to 90% of them found once; the top ten carry 1.8%. The sequencing input was PBMCs or T cells enriched from blood (not recorded which). The receptor was isolated from a woman in her thirties or forties who had recovered from COVID-19.

CDR3 region: CASSQDPAGGIGYNEQFF. In DNA form, the CDR3 reads TGCGCCAGCAGCCAAGATCCAGCGGGAGGAATAGGGTACAATGAGCAGTTCTTC. The gene calls are TRBV4-3 and TRBJ2-1, with 9 positions matching TRBD2. Germline V lookup: CDR1 LGHNA, CDR2 YSLEER. This CDR3 comprises 18 residues. V was clipped by 0 bases and J by 4 bases; unmatched bases: 10.